This T cell receptor beta chain derives from a study of T-cell memory formation after mild COVID-19. As for the study in general: The TCR clusters were mostly specific to one donor.

TCRdb used MiXCR to reprocess the 5' RACE reads, holding one entry per CDR3 protein. This repertoire shows 110,000 or so distinct CDR3 sequences, about a fifth found once; its top ten account for approximately 40%. Points on this clonotype: Its specificity is not known.

Study conclusions and caveats: Clones that shrank (day 15 to 85) were balanced CD4/CD8, whereas later expanders leaned CD4+.

CDR1 and CDR2 from the germline V gene are SGDLS and YYNGEE. CDR3 size: 15 residues. V lost 7 bases to trimming and J lost 9 bases; unmatched junction nucleotides: 19. The sample comprised PBMCs or a T cell subset sorted from them (not recorded which). The receptor was derived from a man younger than 30 who had mild COVID-19 (a few samples of this study predate the infection). Cell type and time point are not known. The chain is built from TRBV9 and TRBJ2-7; 7 bases are shared with TRBD2. The CDR3: CASDQGLPALKGQYV. The CDR3 bases are TGTGCCAGCGACCAGGGACTACCGGCGCTTAAGGGGCAGTACGTC.